Included here is one T cell receptor beta chain sequence, with context. As yet, its antigen is unknown. The record originates from a study of OX40 agonist ivuxolimab in advanced cancers. Study-wide points: Also showing low normalized T-cell clonal expansion were some of the nonresponders. CD8+ T cells were the subset that, on average, had more expanded clones than CD4+.

Germline V gene lookup returns CDR1 PRHDT and CDR2 FYEKMQ (reference sequence). Trimming left V 2 bases short and J 3 bases short, with 23 bases between. This CDR3 comprises 18 residues. The method was immunoSEQ multiplex PCR; TCRdb's version includes in-frame clones alone and lacks a portion of them. In the table there are 45,000 to 75,000 clones, 79% of which are singletons. This clonotype was sampled from an adult with an advanced solid tumor such as melanoma, head and neck, liver or kidney cancer. Sample: CD4+ or CD8+ T cells sorted from blood, taken in a trial of the OX40 agonist ivuxolimab. The J gene is TRBJ2-7, the V gene TRBV13; D unclear. Here the CDR3 DNA reads TGTGCCAGCAGCTTATCCCAAACCCGACGGTCTGAGAACTACGAGCAGTACTTC. As protein: CASSLSQTRRSENYEQYF.